Listed here are 30 T cell receptor beta chains from one sample, sequenced in a study of blood T cells in healthy people across ages. Sample-barcoded 5' priming and a J-beta primer mix drove a second PCR of 7 to 11 cycles. TCRdb analysed the 5' RACE reads with MiXCR anew, one entry per CDR3 protein. Of over a million distinct CDR3 sequences in the sample, roughly 43% were seen once. The sequencing input was blood. The receptors shown here come from a young woman in good health.

This clonotype was observed at least ten times. The chain has TRBV4-1 and TRBJ2-1; D is undetermined. CDR3 length: 15 residues. The germline V gene has CDR1 MGHRA and CDR2 YSYEKL. V shed 1 base and J shed 5 bases, with 12 bases lying between them. The CDR3 loop reads CASSQVPSRNNEQFF. Here the CDR3 DNA reads TGCGCCAGCAGCCAAGTTCCCTCTAGAAACAATGAGCAGTTCTTC.

The genes are TRBV4-2 and TRBJ2-5; D unresolved. With 2 bases removed from V and 0 bases from J, the gap between germline ends came to 7 bases. CDR1 and CDR2 (germline): LGHNA, YNFKEQ. The CDR3 consists of 14 residues. DNA of the CDR3: TGTGCCAGCAGCCAAAAGAGCTACCAAGAGACCCAGTACTTC. This sequence encodes CASSQKSYQETQYF.

This clonotype was observed a single time. CDR3 region: CASSFKAGTPDTQYF. In DNA, the CDR3 is TGTGCCAGCAGCTTCAAAGCGGGAACTCCAGATACGCAGTATTTT. The chain employs TRBV7-2 and TRBJ2-3; 7 bases line up with TRBD2. The CDR3 is 15 amino acids. Germline lookup yields CDR1 SGHTA and CDR2 FQGNSA. Trimming at V came to 3 bases and at J to 4 bases, leaving 7 bases not matched to a gene.

The chain couples TRBV10-3 to TRBJ2-5, with 7 bases lining up with TRBD1. CDR1 ENHRY and CDR2 SYGVKD come from the germline V gene. The junction had 5 bases not matched to a gene; V was cut back by 6 bases and J by 1 base. The CDR3 contains 14 residues. CDR3 protein: CAISLGQSQETQYF. CDR3 nucleotide sequence: TGTGCCATCAGCCTGGGACAGAGCCAAGAGACCCAGTACTTC.

This clonotype was seen ten or more times. The rearrangement joins TRBV2 to TRBJ2-1, with 8 bases aligning to TRBD1. CDR3 size: 12 residues. The V and J ends lost 6 bases and 10 bases, in that order; junction bases with no gene match: 5. CDR1 is SNHLY, CDR2 FYNNEI, per germline. The CDR3 spells CASSGTGTEQFF. The DNA of the CDR3 is TGTGCCAGCAGCGGGACAGGTACAGAGCAGTTCTTC. Together with reference TRBV2 and TRBJ2-1, the CDR3 gives the full variable domain: EPEVTQTPSHQVTQMGQEVILRCVPISNHLYFYWYRQILGQKVEFLVSFYNNEISEKSEIFDDQFSVERPDGSNFTLKIRSTKLEDSAMYFCASSGTGTEQFFGPGTRLTVL.

In DNA form, the CDR3 reads TGCGCCAGCAGCCGGGACGGCGGACCCGATGCCATATATTTT. Its protein product is CASSRDGGPDAIYF. This chain links TRBV5-1 with TRBJ1-3, with a tentative D call TRBD1 (5 bases). The CDR3 contains 14 residues. Trimming removed 4 bases at V and 11 bases at J, with 19 bases between. Per germline, CDR1 SGHRS and CDR2 YFSETQ.

The rearrangement uses TRBV4-3 and TRBJ2-7, with D possibly TRBD1 on 8 matching bases. Trimming removed 4 bases at V and 7 bases at J, with 20 bases between. CDR3 length: 15 residues. Germline V gene sequence: CDR1 LGHNA, CDR2 YSLEER. The CDR3 sequence is CASSLQGDYYNEQYF. The CDR3 DNA reads as TGCGCCAGCAGCCTACAGGGGGACTACTACAATGAGCAGTACTTC.

This clonotype came up once. The gene calls are TRBV2 and TRBJ2-5, with D tentatively TRBD2 (5 bases). V lost 5 bases and J 3 bases, leaving 10 bases between the germline ends. The CDR3 is 13 residues long. Germline CDR1 and CDR2: SNHLY and FYNNEI. In DNA form, the CDR3 reads TGTGCCAGCAGTCGGGATCCAGAAGAGACCCAGTACTTC. It is translated as CASSRDPEETQYF. The full variable domain, completed using reference TRBV2 and TRBJ2-5, is EPEVTQTPSHQVTQMGQEVILRCVPISNHLYFYWYRQILGQKVEFLVSFYNNEISEKSEIFDDQFSVERPDGSNFTLKIRSTKLEDSAMYFCASSRDPEETQYFGPGTRLLVL.

The chain links TRBV2 to TRBJ2-1; no reliable D call. Germline V gene sequence: CDR1 SNHLY, CDR2 FYNNEI. The CDR3 totals 11 residues. The V end lost 8 bases, the J end lost 6 bases, and 8 bases lay between the germline ends. DNA of the CDR3: TGTGCCAGCGATAGGAGCAATGAGCAGTTCTTC. This codes for CASDRSNEQFF. The entire variable domain, with the rest obtained from reference TRBV2 and TRBJ2-1, is as follows: EPEVTQTPSHQVTQMGQEVILRCVPISNHLYFYWYRQILGQKVEFLVSFYNNEISEKSEIFDDQFSVERPDGSNFTLKIRSTKLEDSAMYFCASDRSNEQFFGPGTRLTVL.

The CDR3 region has the DNA TGTGCCAGCAACGACAGTCCTATGACTTACGAGCAGTACTTC. Translation gives CASNDSPMTYEQYF. The chain is built from TRBV6-6 and TRBJ2-7; tentatively, D is TRBD1 (5 bases). V dropped 7 bases and J dropped 4 bases, with 17 bases sitting between them. The length of the CDR3 is 14 residues. CDR1 is MNHNY and CDR2 is SVGAGI in the germline V gene (reference sequence).

The chain couples TRBV9 to TRBJ1-1, with 8 bases that match TRBD1. CDR1 SGDLS and CDR2 YYNGEE come from the germline V gene. With 4 bases clipped from V and 8 bases from J, the junction kept 7 bases outside the gene matches. The CDR3 has 13 amino acids. The CDR3 sequence is CASSMEDREEAFF. For the CDR3, the DNA is TGTGCCAGCAGCATGGAGGACAGGGAAGAAGCTTTCTTT.

This clonotype was seen a few times. The rearrangement uses TRBV12-3 or TRBV12-4 and TRBJ1-2; the D gene is possibly TRBD1 (6 bases). V lost 1 base, J lost 0 bases, and 12 bases lay in between. The CDR3 consists of 16 residues. CDR3 residues: CASSLEGQGTNYGYTF. The CDR3 DNA reads TGTGCCAGCAGTTTAGAGGGTCAGGGGACTAACTATGGCTACACCTTC.

On this clonotype itself: One base away lies a much larger clone, so this may be a sequencing read error. Here the CDR3 DNA reads TGCGCCAGCAGCCAAGATGGGGGGACTTACAATGAGCAGTACTTC. Amino acids: CASSQDGGTYNEQYF. This chain uses TRBV4-3 with TRBJ2-1, with a weak D call TRBD2 (6 bases). The DNA matches TRBJ2-7 better at its end, which makes the J call doubtful. Per germline, CDR1 LGHNA and CDR2 YSLEER. CDR3 length: 15 amino acids.

The rearrangement joins TRBV7-9 to TRBJ2-7; 7 bases are a match to TRBD2. Germline trimming cut 2 bases from V and 0 bases from J; bases unmatched to any gene: 4. The CDR3 covers 15 residues. The germline V gene has CDR1 SEHNR and CDR2 FQNEAQ (reference sequence). CDR3 nucleotide sequence: TGTGCCAGCAGCTTATCTCTAGCGGCCTCCTACGAGCAGTACTTC. Its protein product is CASSLSLAASYEQYF. The variable domain in full, with the rest retrieved from reference TRBV7-9 and TRBJ2-7, is DTGVSQNPRHKITKRGQNVTFRCDPISEHNRLYWYRQTLGQGPEFLTYFQNEAQLEKSRLLSDRFSAERPKGSFSTLEIQRTEQGDSAMYLCASSLSLAASYEQYFGPGTRLTVT.

The V call is TRBV28, the J call TRBJ2-7; possible D gene TRBD2, 7 bases. The CDR3 is 15 amino acids. With 3 bases removed from V and 4 bases from J, the gap between germline ends came to 16 bases. In germline, CDR1 is MDHEN, CDR2 SYDVKM. CDR3: CASSFYRGAAYEQYF. The CDR3 DNA sequence: TGTGCCAGCAGTTTCTATCGGGGGGCGGCTTACGAGCAGTACTTC.

This clonotype was counted between two and nine times. The rearrangement joins TRBV6-2 or TRBV6-3 to TRBJ2-7; D may be TRBD1 or TRBD2 (5 bases each). V was shortened by 2 bases and J by 6 bases, with 11 bases between the two germline ends. CDR1 is MNHEY and CDR2 is SVGEGT in the germline V gene. The CDR3 runs 13 residues. The CDR3 DNA is TGTGCCAGCAGTTACGGGGGTAGCCTCGAGCAGTACTTC. This encodes CASSYGGSLEQYF.

The J gene is TRBJ2-2, the V gene TRBV20-1; 11 nucleotides agree with TRBD2. CDR1 DFQATT and CDR2 SNEGSKA come from the germline V gene (reference sequence). The CDR3 totals 18 residues. V lost 2 bases, J lost 3 bases, and 11 bases stayed unmatched. CDR3: CSARRLAGSGYDTGELFF. DNA for the CDR3: TGCAGTGCTAGACGACTAGCGGGATCCGGATACGACACCGGGGAGCTGTTTTTT.

J is TRBJ2-4 and V is TRBV3-1; no clear D. Germline CDR1 LGHDT, CDR2 YNNKEL (reference sequence). CDR3 size: 13 residues. Trimming shortened V by 4 bases and J by 7 bases, and 11 bases separated the two germline ends. CDR3 in amino acids: CASSPGPWNIQYF. The CDR3 DNA follows: TGTGCCAGCAGCCCCGGGCCTTGGAACATTCAGTACTTC.

This clonotype was observed a few times. V and J are TRBV7-2 and TRBJ2-2; D is unclear. CDR3 size: 14 residues. The V and J ends lost 5 bases and 3 bases respectively, with 10 bases between them. CDR1 SGHTA and CDR2 FQGNSA come from the germline V gene. CDR3 residues: CASSIGRDTGELFF. Here the CDR3 DNA reads TGTGCCAGCAGCATAGGACGGGACACCGGGGAGCTGTTTTTT.

This chain links TRBV9 with TRBJ1-2; D not resolved. This CDR3 spans 17 amino acids. Germline CDR1 and CDR2: SGDLS and YYNGEE. V shed 0 bases and J shed 7 bases, with 22 bases lying between them. CDR3 region: CASSVGGGRISARGYTF. In DNA, the CDR3 is TGTGCCAGCAGCGTAGGGGGTGGGAGGATCTCCGCCCGTGGCTACACCTTC. The full variable domain, completed using reference TRBV9 and TRBJ1-2, is DSGVTQTPKHLITATGQRVTLRCSPRSGDLSVYWYQQSLDQGLQFLIQYYNGEERAKGNILERFSAQQFPDLHSELNLSSLELGDSALYFCASSVGGGRISARGYTFGSGTRLTVV.

The genes are TRBV6-5 and TRBJ1-2; 9 nucleotides agree with TRBD1. CDR1 is MNHEY and CDR2 is SVGAGI in the germline V gene. Trimming at V came to 6 bases and at J to 4 bases, leaving 9 bases not matched to a gene. The CDR3 runs 15 residues. The CDR3 sequence: CASRLQGAIPYGYTF. DNA of the CDR3: TGTGCCAGCAGACTACAGGGGGCGATCCCCTATGGCTACACCTTC.

The chain uses TRBV11-2 and TRBJ2-1; D is possibly TRBD2 (5 bases). The J call is doubtful: the DNA matches TRBJ2-7 better. In germline, CDR1 is SGHAT, CDR2 FQNNGV. The CDR3 totals 21 residues. In DNA form, the CDR3 reads TGTGCCAGCAGCTTAGATGGTTTTGGAGTTGTCCGGAGGAGCTCCTACAATGAGCAGTACTTC. It codes for CASSLDGFGVVRRSSYNEQYF.

As to this clonotype: A read error may be the cause here, since a much bigger clone is one base away. J is TRBJ2-1 and V is TRBV3-1, with D unclear. Gene TRBJ2-7 matches the end of the DNA better, so the J call may be wrong. CDR1 is LGHDT and CDR2 is YNNKEL in the germline V gene (reference sequence). This CDR3 contains 13 residues. This CDR3 reads CASSQDWYNEQYF. The CDR3 bases are TGTGCCAGCAGCCAAGATTGGTACAATGAGCAGTACTTC.

The chain uses TRBV20-1 and TRBJ2-3; a weak D match, TRBD2 (7 bases). The CDR3 sequence is 16 residues long. V lost 2 bases to trimming and J lost 2 bases, with 17 bases between them. Germline lookup yields CDR1 DFQATT and CDR2 SNEGSKA (reference sequence). The CDR3 DNA sequence: TGCAGTGCTAGAAGTGACGGGGGGCGTTCCACAGATACGCAGTATTTT. Amino acids: CSARSDGGRSTDTQYF.

The chain couples TRBV20-1 to TRBJ2-1; 11 bases agree with TRBD2. V shed 0 bases and J 2 bases; nucleotides not matched to a gene: 3. The CDR3 is 16 residues long. Germline assignment: CDR1 DFQATT and CDR2 SNEGSKA (reference sequence). Here the CDR3 reads CSARDGGLAAYNEQFF. CDR3 bases: TGCAGTGCTAGAGATGGGGGACTAGCGGCCTACAATGAGCAGTTCTTC.

There are a few counts of this clonotype. V and J are TRBV4-1 and TRBJ2-7; TRBD1 aligns across 8 bases. J was trimmed by 0 bases and V by 2 bases; bases with no gene match: 12. CDR3 length: 18 residues. CDR1 and CDR2 (germline): MGHRA, YSYEKL. The CDR3: CASSQLQGGQVVSYEQYF. The CDR3 nucleotides read TGCGCCAGCAGCCAACTCCAGGGGGGACAGGTTGTCTCCTACGAGCAGTACTTC.

The chain carries TRBV30 and TRBJ1-5; 8 positions match TRBD1. The V gene end was trimmed by 2 bases and the J gene end by 5 bases; junction bases not matched to a gene: 5. CDR1 is GTSNPN and CDR2 is SVGIG in the germline V gene (reference sequence). The CDR3 length is 14 residues. This CDR3 is CAWSTGQVDQPQHF. In nucleotides, the CDR3 is TGTGCCTGGAGTACGGGACAGGTCGATCAGCCCCAGCATTTT.

This clonotype was recorded a few times. The V call is TRBV29-1, the J call TRBJ1-4; the D is unclear. CDR3 size: 13 residues. Germline V lookup: CDR1 SQVTM, CDR2 ANQGSEA. The V end was cut by 7 bases, the J end by 3 bases, with 12 bases between. DNA for the CDR3: TGCAGCGCTGGTACCAACTCTAATGAAAAACTGTTTTTT. Protein: CSAGTNSNEKLFF.

This chain links TRBV7-2 with TRBJ1-2; D is unclear. V was clipped by 3 bases and J by 0 bases, with 8 bases between them. This CDR3 spans 14 amino acids. In germline, CDR1 is SGHTA, CDR2 FQGNSA. CDR3 nucleotide sequence: TGTGCCAGCAGCTTCCAGGCTACTAACTATGGCTACACCTTC. Protein product: CASSFQATNYGYTF. The whole variable domain, filled in from reference TRBV7-2 and TRBJ1-2, reads GAGVSQSPSNKVTEKGKDVELRCDPISGHTALYWYRQSLGQGLEFLIYFQGNSAPDKSGLPSDRFSAERTGGSVSTLTIQRTQQEDSAVYLCASSFQATNYGYTFGSGTRLTVV.

This clonotype showed up just a few times. The rearrangement uses TRBV29-1 and TRBJ2-2; TRBD2 matches 9 bases. The CDR3 consists of 13 residues. The germline V gene encodes CDR1 SQVTM and CDR2 ANQGSEA. V lost 6 bases, J lost 6 bases, and 5 bases stayed unmatched. Written as DNA, the CDR3 is TGCAGCGTAAAGCGGGAGGTCCCCGGGGAGCTGTTTTTT. Amino acid sequence: CSVKREVPGELFF.